This T cell receptor (beta chain) originates from a study of blood T cell repertoires in COVID-19. Across the whole study: Italy, Spain and the United States were the sources of the convalescent and acute COVID-19 samples. The analysed material was cDNA or gDNA that came from T cells, B-cell-depleted T cells, or PBMCs.

Donors in Cohort 3 who had recovered were those with two negative PCRs, healthcare professional clearance, or resolution of their symptoms. In germline, CDR1 is MNHEY, CDR2 SVGEGT. This CDR3 region has 13 residues. V was clipped by 5 bases and J by 0 bases, with 7 bases between them. As handled by the study authors: Counts of nucleated cells, estimated from reference gene primer amplification, were obtained. Measured with immunoSEQ multiplex PCR; TCRdb has only the in-frame clones, and not every one. V, J and clone size were drawn from that table, and D and trimming were deduced from the DNA. The table shows more than 200,000 clones, with roughly 85% occurring only once.

This TCR was recovered from a man aged 30 to 45 who had recovered from COVID-19. The material sequenced was PBMCs or T cells enriched from blood (not recorded which). The rearrangement uses TRBV6-2 or TRBV6-3 and TRBJ1-1; D gene ambiguous. CDR3 protein: CASSPPMNTEAFF. DNA of the CDR3: TGTGCCAGCAGTCCCCCAATGAACACTGAAGCTTTCTTT.